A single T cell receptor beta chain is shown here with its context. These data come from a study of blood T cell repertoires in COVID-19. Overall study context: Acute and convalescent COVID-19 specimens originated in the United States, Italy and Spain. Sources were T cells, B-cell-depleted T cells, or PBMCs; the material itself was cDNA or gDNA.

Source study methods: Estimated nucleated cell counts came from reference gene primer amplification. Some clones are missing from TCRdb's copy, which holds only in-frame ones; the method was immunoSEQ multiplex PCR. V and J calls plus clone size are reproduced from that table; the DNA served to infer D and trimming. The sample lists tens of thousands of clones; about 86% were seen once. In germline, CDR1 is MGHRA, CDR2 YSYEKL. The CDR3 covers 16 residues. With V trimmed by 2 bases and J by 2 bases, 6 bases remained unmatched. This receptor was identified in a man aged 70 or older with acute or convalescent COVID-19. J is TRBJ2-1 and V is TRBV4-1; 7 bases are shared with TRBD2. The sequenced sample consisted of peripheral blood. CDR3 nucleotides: TGCGCCAGCAGCCAAAGTACGGGGGGAACCTACAATGAGCAGTTCTTC. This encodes CASSQSTGGTYNEQFF.